The 10 T cell receptor beta chains given below trace back to one sample, sequenced in a study of cytomegalovirus exposure and HLA in healthy donors. With 60 Vbeta and 13 Jbeta primers, the PCR was carried out. Profiling relied on immunoSEQ multiplex PCR, and the TCRdb table lists in-frame clones only, not all of them. The sample lists about 130,000 clones; 65% to 90% were seen once. The sample comprised PBMCs. These receptors came from a girl aged 2-10 years in good health and CMV-seronegative.

The chain is built from TRBV5-1 and TRBJ2-5; D is perhaps TRBD1 (6 bases). The CDR3 length is 14 residues. The germline V and J ends were trimmed by 4 bases and 2 bases, with 12 bases remaining between them. Germline lookup yields CDR1 SGHRS and CDR2 YFSETQ. The CDR3, as DNA: TGCGCCAGCAGCCCCACAGGGCTACAAGAGACCCAGTACTTC. It yields the protein CASSPTGLQETQYF.

The V call is TRBV28, the J call TRBJ2-7, with unresolved D. Germline CDR1 and CDR2: MDHEN and SYDVKM. The CDR3 extends over 11 amino acids. V dropped 5 bases and J dropped 4 bases, with 6 bases sitting between them. The DNA for the CDR3 is TGTGCCAGCAGTCCGGGTTACGAGCAGTACTTC. This translates into CASSPGYEQYF.

V gene TRBV7-9 combines with J gene TRBJ2-5; 9 nucleotides align to TRBD2. V lost 5 bases to trimming and J lost 0 bases; unmatched junction nucleotides: 10. In germline, CDR1 is SEHNR, CDR2 FQNEAQ (reference sequence). The CDR3 totals 17 residues. CDR3 residues: CASSQFRTSVDQETQYF. The DNA of the CDR3 is TGTGCCAGCAGCCAGTTCCGGACTAGCGTGGACCAAGAGACCCAGTACTTC. The full variable domain, its missing parts supplied by reference TRBV7-9 and TRBJ2-5, is DTGVSQNPRHKITKRGQNVTFRCDPISEHNRLYWYRQTLGQGPEFLTYFQNEAQLEKSRLLSDRFSAERPKGSFSTLEIQRTEQGDSAMYLCASSQFRTSVDQETQYFGPGTRLLVL.

V usage is TRBV7-9 and J usage is TRBJ2-3; D is possibly TRBD2 (6 bases). V was shortened by 5 bases and J by 0 bases, with 12 bases between the two germline ends. Germline loops: CDR1 SEHNR, CDR2 FQNEAQ (reference sequence). The CDR3 sequence is 15 residues long. CDR3 sequence (DNA): TGTGCCAGCAGCCCCCTCGGAGGGAGCACAGATACGCAGTATTTT. Translated, it gives CASSPLGGSTDTQYF.

In its sample, this clone was seen a few times. V gene TRBV5-4 combines with J gene TRBJ2-1; D uncertain. V gave up 4 bases and J gave up 9 bases, with 20 bases separating them. The CDR3 runs to 15 residues. Germline V gene sequence: CDR1 SGHNT, CDR2 YYREEE (reference sequence). The CDR3 DNA follows: TGTGCCAGCAGCAGAGAAGGAGACTCCCGGTCTGAGCAGTTCTTC. Protein: CASSREGDSRSEQFF.

The rearrangement uses TRBV7-9 and TRBJ2-1; TRBD2 agrees at 13 bases. From germline, CDR1 is SEHNR and CDR2 FQNEAQ (reference sequence). The trim removed 5 bases at V and 8 bases at J, leaving 3 bases unmatched. The length of the CDR3 is 14 residues. The CDR3 DNA sequence: TGTGCCAGCAGCCGGACTAGCGGGAGTGATGAGCAGTTCTTC. Amino acid sequence: CASSRTSGSDEQFF.

CDR3 residues: CASSDRGAQSYEQYF. The CDR3 DNA reads TGTGCCAGCAGTGACCGGGGGGCGCAGTCCTACGAGCAGTACTTC. The gene calls are TRBV2 and TRBJ2-7; D is possibly TRBD2 (7 bases). The CDR3 consists of 15 residues. V dropped 3 bases and J dropped 1 base, with 13 bases sitting between them. The germline CDR1 and CDR2 sequences are SNHLY and FYNNEI.

The genes are TRBV29-1 and TRBJ2-1, with 8 bases identical to TRBD1. This CDR3 has 13 amino acids. Germline CDR1 reads SQVTM; CDR2 reads ANQGSEA. Trimming cost V 6 bases and J 4 bases; bases outside gene matches: 5. The chain's CDR3 is CSVQDREYNEQFF. CDR3 in DNA: TGCAGCGTACAGGACAGGGAATACAATGAGCAGTTCTTC.

The genes are TRBV30 and TRBJ2-3, with a possible D match to TRBD2 (5 bases). Germline V CDR1 and CDR2: GTSNPN, SVGIG (reference sequence). The ends were cut back, 4 bases at V and 0 bases at J, with 14 bases in the middle. There are 15 residues in the CDR3. This CDR3 is CAWIPRTRSTDTQYF. The CDR3 DNA sequence: TGTGCCTGGATCCCCCGGACTCGAAGCACAGATACGCAGTATTTT.

This clone was seen only once. The gene calls are TRBV4-2 and TRBJ2-7; 12 bases fit TRBD2. The CDR3 spans 16 residues. J lost 4 bases, V lost 3 bases, and 7 bases had no gene match. Germline loops: CDR1 LGHNA, CDR2 YNFKEQ. CDR3 DNA sequence: TGTGCCAGCAGCCAGGTATGGACTAGCGGGGAATACGAGCAGTACTTC. Amino acids: CASSQVWTSGEYEQYF.